This T cell receptor beta chain came from a study of blood T cell repertoires in COVID-19. Study background: T cells, B-cell-depleted T cells, or PBMCs supplied cDNA or gDNA.

Original methodology: Amplification of reference gene primers provided the estimated nucleated cell counts. Data came from immunoSEQ multiplex PCR; TCRdb stores just in-frame clones and leaves some out. From that table come the V and J calls and clone size; the DNA was used to work out D and trimming. Among about 280,000 clones listed, about 88% were seen once. Trimming took off 3 bases at V and 4 bases at J, with 5 bases between the two ends. This CDR3 contains 12 residues. The germline CDR1 and CDR2 sequences are KGHDR and SFDVKD. Seattle patients were enrolled while actively infected and followed longitudinally. Points on this clone: Distinct nucleotide sequences in the sample also encode this CDR3.

This chain connects TRBV24-1 to TRBJ1-1; D remains unclear. This TCR derives from a woman in her seventies with COVID-19, enrolled during active disease. The specimen was peripheral blood. CDR3 protein: CATSDRGTEAFF. As DNA, the CDR3 is TGTGCCACCAGTGATCGGGGCACTGAAGCTTTCTTT.